Shown below are 13 T cell receptor beta chains from a single sample sequenced in a study of cytomegalovirus exposure and HLA in healthy donors. Primers: 60 Vbeta forward and 13 Jbeta reverse. This table comes from immunoSEQ multiplex PCR, and its TCRdb copy is limited to in-frame clones, with some not included. The sample yields some 130,000 clones, roughly four fifths seen once. The specimen sequenced was PBMCs. These receptors were obtained from a woman in her forties or fifties in good health and CMV-seropositive.

The chain carries TRBV21-1 and TRBJ1-1; the D call in the table, TRBD1, was not verified against the DNA. TRBV21-1 is noted as a pseudogene. CDR3 length: 16 amino acids. The chain's CDR3 is CASSKVEETAYVEAFF. The CDR3 DNA reads as TGTGCCAGCAGCAAAGTTGAAGAGACAGCTTACGTTGAAGCTTTCTTT.

The chain uses TRBV4-1 and TRBJ1-5; D is undetermined. The germline CDR1 and CDR2 sequences are MGHRA and YSYEKL. V gave up 6 bases and J gave up 4 bases, with 13 bases separating them. The CDR3 totals 14 residues. Here the CDR3 reads CASSLSSGNQPQHF. The CDR3 DNA is TGCGCCAGCAGTCTTTCGTCCGGGAATCAGCCCCAGCATTTT.

The V gene is TRBV6-1, the J gene TRBJ1-2; 8 bases align to TRBD1. CDR3 length equals 14 residues. Germline V CDR1 and CDR2: MNHNS, SASEGT. After removal of 2 bases from V and 7 bases from J, the junction contained 6 bases not matched to a gene. CDR3 amino acids: CASSEQPGQGGYTF. CDR3 DNA: TGTGCCAGCAGTGAACAACCTGGACAGGGTGGCTACACCTTC.

The CDR3 DNA reads as TGTGCCAGCAGCTTAGGTTCAGGAGGCTACAATGAGCAGTTCTTC. Translated, it gives CASSLGSGGYNEQFF. The V gene is TRBV11-2, the J gene TRBJ2-1; D is perhaps TRBD2 (5 bases). The CDR3 length is 15 residues. V was trimmed by 1 base and J by 3 bases, leaving 10 bases between them. Germline V CDR1 and CDR2: SGHAT, FQNNGV.

The chain uses TRBV7-2 and TRBJ2-7, with TRBD1 matching over 7 bases. The V segment lost 0 bases and the J segment 2 bases; nucleotides outside the gene matches: 7. From germline, CDR1 is SGHTA and CDR2 FQGNSA. The CDR3 loop spans 16 amino acids. This chain's CDR3 is CASSLAQGQATYEQYF. Written as DNA, the CDR3 is TGTGCCAGCAGCTTAGCGCAAGGACAGGCAACCTACGAGCAGTACTTC.

The genes are TRBV6-5 and TRBJ2-1, with 14 positions matching TRBD2. The trim removed 1 base at V and 13 bases at J, leaving 9 bases unmatched. The CDR3 is 16 amino acids. Germline CDR1 and CDR2: MNHEY and SVGAGI. CDR3 region: CASSYLGLAGEGGQFF. CDR3 in DNA: TGTGCCAGCAGTTACTTGGGACTAGCGGGGGAGGGAGGTCAGTTCTTC.

The V and J genes are TRBV10-3 and TRBJ1-4, with 9 bases fitting TRBD1. CDR1 and CDR2 from the germline V gene are ENHRY and SYGVKD. V lost 10 bases to trimming and J lost 8 bases; unmatched junction nucleotides: 11. There are 14 residues in the CDR3. Written as DNA, the CDR3 is TGTGCCACCAGGGGGGGACAGGGAGACGAAAAACTGTTTTTT. Protein sequence: CATRGGQGDEKLFF.

The genes are TRBV5-1 and TRBJ2-1, with 10 positions matching TRBD2. The CDR3 has 15 amino acids. J lost 15 bases, V lost 4 bases, and 16 bases had no gene match. Germline V CDR1 and CDR2: SGHRS, YFSETQ. DNA of the CDR3: TGCGCCAGCAGCATCGGACTAGCGGAAGCCCAGGCGATGTTCTTC. This sequence encodes CASSIGLAEAQAMFF.

The chain employs TRBV27 and TRBJ2-1; TRBD2 matches 9 bases. This CDR3 has 16 residues. Germline CDR1 MNHEY, CDR2 SMNVEV (reference sequence). The junction had 4 bases not matched to a gene; V was cut back by 0 bases and J by 4 bases. CDR3 sequence (DNA): TGTGCCAGCAGTTTATCCGGCGGGAGGGTATACAATGAGCAGTTCTTC. As protein: CASSLSGGRVYNEQFF.

This clone showed up just once. This chain uses TRBV27 with TRBJ2-7; TRBD2 is a possible D gene (5 bases). The CDR3 extends over 14 amino acids. V lost 5 bases and J 0 bases, leaving 11 bases between the germline ends. Germline V gene lookup returns CDR1 MNHEY and CDR2 SMNVEV (reference sequence). CDR3 bases: TGTGCCAGCAGTCCAGAGCGGAGCTCCTACGAGCAGTACTTC. Its translation: CASSPERSSYEQYF.

J is TRBJ2-3 and V is TRBV25-1, with D possibly being TRBD1 (5 bases). Per the germline V gene, CDR1 is MGHDK and CDR2 is SYGVNS. CDR3 length: 15 residues. Trimming left V 4 bases short and J 4 bases short, with 15 bases between. CDR3 residues: CASSGFREGADTQYF. Written as DNA, the CDR3 is TGTGCCAGCAGTGGGTTCAGGGAAGGAGCAGATACGCAGTATTTT.

The chain is built from TRBV5-1 and TRBJ1-4; 9 nucleotides line up with TRBD1. CDR1 and CDR2 from the germline V gene are SGHRS and YFSETQ. The V gene end was trimmed by 4 bases and the J gene end by 4 bases; junction bases not matched to a gene: 8. CDR3 length equals 16 residues. Written as DNA, the CDR3 is TGCGCCAGCAGCCTCGGACAGGGGCTCAATAATGAAAAACTGTTTTTT. This sequence encodes CASSLGQGLNNEKLFF.

This clone appeared a few times. This chain links TRBV28 with TRBJ2-5; 14 bases match TRBD2. The DNA end is a closer match to TRBJ2-7, so the J assignment may be wrong. The CDR3 contains 17 residues. Germline CDR1 MDHEN, CDR2 SYDVKM. The CDR3: CASSWTSGRPRPYEQYF. The CDR3 DNA reads TGTGCCAGCAGTTGGACTAGCGGGAGGCCCCGCCCTTACGAGCAGTACTTC.